The 20 T cell receptor beta chains presented below share a single source sample, sequenced in a study of T cells in Graves' hyperthyroidism and ophthalmopathy. The CDR3 regions of TCR beta were amplified from RNA transcripts. The HTBI primer set was used in a first-round RT-PCR of the TCR CDR3. TCRdb re-called the multiplex PCR reads through MiXCR, storing one row per CDR3 protein. The table has 300,000 to 450,000 distinct CDR3 sequences, approximately 15% seen once. Sequencing was carried out using blood. These receptors were taken from a woman aged 30 to 39 with Graves' ophthalmopathy.

This clonotype was recorded at least ten times. This chain links TRBV27 with TRBJ1-2; D is unresolved. V was cut by 4 bases and J by 0 bases, with 12 bases left in between. Per germline, CDR1 MNHEY and CDR2 SMNVEV (reference sequence). The length of the CDR3 is 15 residues. In DNA form, the CDR3 reads TGTGCCAGCAGTTCCCGCTCTGGGGCTAACTATGGCTACACCTTC. It specifies CASSSRSGANYGYTF.

As regards this clonotype: A read error may explain this, as a much larger clone is one base away. The chain combines TRBV20-1 with TRBJ1-3; D possibly corresponds to TRBD1 (6 bases). CDR3 length equals 15 residues. Per the germline V gene, CDR1 is DFQATT and CDR2 is SNEGSKA (reference sequence). The CDR3 loop reads CSAGGRSGSGNPIYF. CDR3 bases: TGCAGTGCTGGGGGCAGGTCTGGCTCTGGAAACCCCATATATTTT.

In this sample, this clonotype turned up many times. The chain recombines TRBV12-3 or TRBV12-4 with TRBJ2-7; D is possibly TRBD1 (6 bases). Trimming pared 5 bases from V and 4 bases from J, leaving 9 bases between. This CDR3 spans 12 amino acids. The CDR3 is CASSTGQYEQYF. CDR3 DNA sequence: TGTGCCAGCAGTACCGGACAGTACGAGCAGTACTTC.

This clonotype was seen only a few times. The chain is built from TRBV30 and TRBJ2-7; no clear D gene. V was shortened by 3 bases and J by 2 bases, with 17 bases between the two germline ends. From germline, CDR1 is GTSNPN and CDR2 SVGIG (reference sequence). The CDR3 spans 15 residues. DNA of the CDR3: TGTGCCTGGAGGGCCGGGTCCACACTTACCTACGAGCAGTACTTC. Amino acids: CAWRAGSTLTYEQYF.

This chain joins TRBV14 and TRBJ1-2, with TRBD1 as a possible D gene (5 bases). Germline-derived CDR1 and CDR2 are SGHDN and FVKESK. CDR3 length: 16 amino acids. The germline V and J ends were trimmed by 1 base and 4 bases, with 16 bases remaining between them. This chain's CDR3 is CASSQAGQGGGYGYTF. CDR3 sequence (DNA): TGTGCCAGCAGCCAAGCTGGGCAGGGTGGCGGCTATGGCTACACCTTC.

Many counts were recorded for this clonotype. V and J are TRBV20-1 and TRBJ2-5, with D perhaps assigned TRBD1 or TRBD2 (5 bases each). Deletions cut 5 bases from V and 3 bases from J, with 16 bases between. The germline CDR1 and CDR2 sequences are DFQATT and SNEGSKA (reference sequence). The CDR3 is made up of 14 amino acids. CDR3 in amino acids: CSAGTGTREETQYF. In DNA form, the CDR3 reads TGCAGTGCTGGGACCGGGACGAGAGAAGAGACCCAGTACTTC.

A few counts support this clonotype. A much larger clone differs from this one at a single base, so this may be a read error. The rearrangement links TRBV6-1 to TRBJ2-7; D not certain. Germline CDR1 MNHNS, CDR2 SASEGT. The CDR3 has 15 residues. The CDR3 nucleotides read TGTGTCAGCAGTCCCCGACAAATCCTCCCCTACGAGCAGTACTTC. Translated, it gives CVSSPRQILPYEQYF.

This clonotype was counted many times. This chain connects TRBV20-1 to TRBJ2-5; tentatively, D is TRBD1 (5 bases). V lost 4 bases and J lost 5, with 14 bases in between. Germline CDR1 is DFQATT and CDR2 is SNEGSKA (reference sequence). The CDR3 consists of 13 residues. CDR3 residues: CSAKTDSGETQYF. Written as DNA, the CDR3 is TGCAGTGCTAAGACAGATTCCGGGGAGACCCAGTACTTC.

The chain employs TRBV24-1 and TRBJ2-6; the D is unclear. Germline V gives CDR1 KGHDR, CDR2 SFDVKD. The CDR3 is 11 amino acids. The ends were cut back, 4 bases at V and 10 bases at J, with 4 bases in the middle. The CDR3 reads CATSELNVLTF. Written as DNA, the CDR3 is TGTGCCACCAGTGAGCTGAACGTCCTGACTTTC.

The sample holds many counts of this clonotype. This rearrangement joins TRBV28 to TRBJ1-2; D gene ambiguous. The CDR3 loop spans 14 amino acids. Trimming shortened V by 1 base and J by 4 bases, and 10 bases separated the two germline ends. CDR1 and CDR2 from the germline V gene are MDHEN and SYDVKM. CDR3 region: CASSLYGFGYGYTF. The CDR3 DNA follows: TGTGCCAGCAGTTTATACGGGTTCGGCTATGGCTACACCTTC.

This clonotype was counted between two and nine times. This sequence joins TRBV29-1 and TRBJ1-2; D might be TRBD1 (6 bases). The CDR3 is 13 amino acids. Germline CDR1 and CDR2: SQVTM and ANQGSEA. Trimming stripped 1 base from V and 7 bases from J, with 13 bases between. Here the CDR3 reads CSVEADPRGGYTF. The CDR3 nucleotides are TGCAGCGTTGAAGCGGACCCCAGGGGTGGCTACACCTTC. The full variable domain, completed using reference TRBV29-1 and TRBJ1-2, is SAVISQKPSRDICQRGTSLTIQCQVDSQVTMMFWYRQQPGQSLTLIATANQGSEATYESGFVIDKFPISRPNLTFSTLTVSNMSPEDSSIYLCSVEADPRGGYTFGSGTRLTVV.

This clonotype was seen at least ten times. The CDR3 sequence is CASSLHTGNTIYF. CDR3 nucleotide sequence: TGTGCCAGCAGTTTACACACTGGAAACACCATATATTTT. This rearrangement joins TRBV12-3 or TRBV12-4 to TRBJ1-3; D unclear. V lost 2 bases to trimming and J lost 2 bases, with 4 bases between them. This CDR3 is 13 amino acids long.

As for this clonotype: A read error may produce the germline difference seen at one junction end. V is TRBV5-5 and J is TRBJ2-3, with D unresolved. The germline V gene has CDR1 SGHKS and CDR2 YYEKEE (reference sequence). The CDR3 spans 14 residues. CDR3 sequence (DNA): TGTACCAGCAGCCCAACCCCTAGTTCGGATACGCAGTATTTT. Protein product: CTSSPTPSSDTQYF.

Ten or more counts support this clonotype. This chain links TRBV30 with TRBJ1-4; 7 bases line up with TRBD1. The CDR3 has 13 residues. CDR1 and CDR2 from the germline V gene are GTSNPN and SVGIG (reference sequence). Trimming removed 5 bases from V and 6 bases from J; junction bases left unmatched: 6. The CDR3 reads CAWETGLDEKLFF. CDR3 DNA sequence: TGTGCCTGGGAGACAGGGCTTGATGAAAAACTGTTTTTT. Together with reference TRBV30 and TRBJ1-4, the CDR3 gives the full variable domain: SQTIHQWPATLVQPVGSPLSLECTVEGTSNPNLYWYRQAAGRGLQLLFYSVGIGQISSEVPQNLSASRPQDRQFILSSKKLLLSDSGFYLCAWETGLDEKLFFGSGTQLSVL.

The chain links TRBV15 to TRBJ2-3; 12 bases map to TRBD2. CDR1 is LNHNV and CDR2 is YYDKDF in the germline V gene (reference sequence). Trimming cost V 10 bases and J 5 bases; bases outside gene matches: 16. The CDR3 has 17 amino acids. CDR3 residues: CASRLAGVGPVGDTQYF. CDR3 nucleotides: TGTGCCAGCAGACTAGCGGGGGTTGGGCCAGTGGGAGATACGCAGTATTTT.

This clonotype was recorded at least ten times. CDR3 sequence: CASSFLNSGQGQYF. The CDR3 coding sequence is TGTGCCAGCAGTTTTCTCAACTCGGGACAGGGACAGTATTTT. The chain recombines TRBV7-2 with TRBJ2-3; 9 bases fit TRBD1. From germline, CDR1 is SGHTA and CDR2 FQGNSA. CDR3 length: 14 residues. V was clipped by 6 bases and J by 12 bases; unmatched bases: 13. The full variable domain, its missing parts supplied by reference TRBV7-2 and TRBJ2-3, is GAGVSQSPSNKVTEKGKDVELRCDPISGHTALYWYRQSLGQGLEFLIYFQGNSAPDKSGLPSDRFSAERTGGSVSTLTIQRTQQEDSAVYLCASSFLNSGQGQYFGPGTRLTVL.

Ten or more counts support this clonotype. The rearrangement links TRBV7-3 to TRBJ1-1; the D gene is possibly TRBD1 (5 bases). Trimming pared 5 bases from V and 4 bases from J, leaving 17 bases between. In germline, CDR1 is SGHTA, CDR2 FQGTGA. This CDR3 has 15 amino acids. CDR3 coding DNA: TGTGCCAGCAGCACGCCGGGACTCCGGCCCACTGAAGCTTTCTTT. Its protein product is CASSTPGLRPTEAFF.

This clonotype was seen ten or more times. The CDR3 DNA is TGTGCCAGCAGTGAAGCAGAAACCTACGAGCAGTACTTC. Residues: CASSEAETYEQYF. V gene TRBV6-1 combines with J gene TRBJ2-7; D unclear. The CDR3 sequence is 13 residues long. V was cut by 0 bases and J by 2 bases, with 5 bases left in between. Germline CDR1 MNHNS, CDR2 SASEGT.

This clonotype was counted ten times or more. This chain uses TRBV20-1 with TRBJ2-7; tentative D call: TRBD1 (5 bases). V was cut by 5 bases and J by 4 bases, with 18 bases left in between. The CDR3 extends over 14 amino acids. Per germline, CDR1 DFQATT and CDR2 SNEGSKA (reference sequence). The CDR3 protein is CSARQPQVGYEQYF. Written as DNA, the CDR3 is TGCAGTGCTCGACAACCACAGGTTGGGTACGAGCAGTACTTC.

The rearrangement joins TRBV2 to TRBJ2-5, with 12 bases matching TRBD2. CDR3 length: 14 residues. Germline V CDR1 and CDR2: SNHLY, FYNNEI. The V and J ends lost 6 bases and 4 bases, in that order; junction bases with no gene match: 3. In DNA form, the CDR3 reads TGTGCCAGCAGAACGACTAGCGGGAGAGAGACCCAGTACTTC. This encodes CASRTTSGRETQYF. Drawing the rest from reference TRBV2 and TRBJ2-5, the complete variable domain is EPEVTQTPSHQVTQMGQEVILRCVPISNHLYFYWYRQILGQKVEFLVSFYNNEISEKSEIFDDQFSVERPDGSNFTLKIRSTKLEDSAMYFCASRTTSGRETQYFGPGTRLLVL.